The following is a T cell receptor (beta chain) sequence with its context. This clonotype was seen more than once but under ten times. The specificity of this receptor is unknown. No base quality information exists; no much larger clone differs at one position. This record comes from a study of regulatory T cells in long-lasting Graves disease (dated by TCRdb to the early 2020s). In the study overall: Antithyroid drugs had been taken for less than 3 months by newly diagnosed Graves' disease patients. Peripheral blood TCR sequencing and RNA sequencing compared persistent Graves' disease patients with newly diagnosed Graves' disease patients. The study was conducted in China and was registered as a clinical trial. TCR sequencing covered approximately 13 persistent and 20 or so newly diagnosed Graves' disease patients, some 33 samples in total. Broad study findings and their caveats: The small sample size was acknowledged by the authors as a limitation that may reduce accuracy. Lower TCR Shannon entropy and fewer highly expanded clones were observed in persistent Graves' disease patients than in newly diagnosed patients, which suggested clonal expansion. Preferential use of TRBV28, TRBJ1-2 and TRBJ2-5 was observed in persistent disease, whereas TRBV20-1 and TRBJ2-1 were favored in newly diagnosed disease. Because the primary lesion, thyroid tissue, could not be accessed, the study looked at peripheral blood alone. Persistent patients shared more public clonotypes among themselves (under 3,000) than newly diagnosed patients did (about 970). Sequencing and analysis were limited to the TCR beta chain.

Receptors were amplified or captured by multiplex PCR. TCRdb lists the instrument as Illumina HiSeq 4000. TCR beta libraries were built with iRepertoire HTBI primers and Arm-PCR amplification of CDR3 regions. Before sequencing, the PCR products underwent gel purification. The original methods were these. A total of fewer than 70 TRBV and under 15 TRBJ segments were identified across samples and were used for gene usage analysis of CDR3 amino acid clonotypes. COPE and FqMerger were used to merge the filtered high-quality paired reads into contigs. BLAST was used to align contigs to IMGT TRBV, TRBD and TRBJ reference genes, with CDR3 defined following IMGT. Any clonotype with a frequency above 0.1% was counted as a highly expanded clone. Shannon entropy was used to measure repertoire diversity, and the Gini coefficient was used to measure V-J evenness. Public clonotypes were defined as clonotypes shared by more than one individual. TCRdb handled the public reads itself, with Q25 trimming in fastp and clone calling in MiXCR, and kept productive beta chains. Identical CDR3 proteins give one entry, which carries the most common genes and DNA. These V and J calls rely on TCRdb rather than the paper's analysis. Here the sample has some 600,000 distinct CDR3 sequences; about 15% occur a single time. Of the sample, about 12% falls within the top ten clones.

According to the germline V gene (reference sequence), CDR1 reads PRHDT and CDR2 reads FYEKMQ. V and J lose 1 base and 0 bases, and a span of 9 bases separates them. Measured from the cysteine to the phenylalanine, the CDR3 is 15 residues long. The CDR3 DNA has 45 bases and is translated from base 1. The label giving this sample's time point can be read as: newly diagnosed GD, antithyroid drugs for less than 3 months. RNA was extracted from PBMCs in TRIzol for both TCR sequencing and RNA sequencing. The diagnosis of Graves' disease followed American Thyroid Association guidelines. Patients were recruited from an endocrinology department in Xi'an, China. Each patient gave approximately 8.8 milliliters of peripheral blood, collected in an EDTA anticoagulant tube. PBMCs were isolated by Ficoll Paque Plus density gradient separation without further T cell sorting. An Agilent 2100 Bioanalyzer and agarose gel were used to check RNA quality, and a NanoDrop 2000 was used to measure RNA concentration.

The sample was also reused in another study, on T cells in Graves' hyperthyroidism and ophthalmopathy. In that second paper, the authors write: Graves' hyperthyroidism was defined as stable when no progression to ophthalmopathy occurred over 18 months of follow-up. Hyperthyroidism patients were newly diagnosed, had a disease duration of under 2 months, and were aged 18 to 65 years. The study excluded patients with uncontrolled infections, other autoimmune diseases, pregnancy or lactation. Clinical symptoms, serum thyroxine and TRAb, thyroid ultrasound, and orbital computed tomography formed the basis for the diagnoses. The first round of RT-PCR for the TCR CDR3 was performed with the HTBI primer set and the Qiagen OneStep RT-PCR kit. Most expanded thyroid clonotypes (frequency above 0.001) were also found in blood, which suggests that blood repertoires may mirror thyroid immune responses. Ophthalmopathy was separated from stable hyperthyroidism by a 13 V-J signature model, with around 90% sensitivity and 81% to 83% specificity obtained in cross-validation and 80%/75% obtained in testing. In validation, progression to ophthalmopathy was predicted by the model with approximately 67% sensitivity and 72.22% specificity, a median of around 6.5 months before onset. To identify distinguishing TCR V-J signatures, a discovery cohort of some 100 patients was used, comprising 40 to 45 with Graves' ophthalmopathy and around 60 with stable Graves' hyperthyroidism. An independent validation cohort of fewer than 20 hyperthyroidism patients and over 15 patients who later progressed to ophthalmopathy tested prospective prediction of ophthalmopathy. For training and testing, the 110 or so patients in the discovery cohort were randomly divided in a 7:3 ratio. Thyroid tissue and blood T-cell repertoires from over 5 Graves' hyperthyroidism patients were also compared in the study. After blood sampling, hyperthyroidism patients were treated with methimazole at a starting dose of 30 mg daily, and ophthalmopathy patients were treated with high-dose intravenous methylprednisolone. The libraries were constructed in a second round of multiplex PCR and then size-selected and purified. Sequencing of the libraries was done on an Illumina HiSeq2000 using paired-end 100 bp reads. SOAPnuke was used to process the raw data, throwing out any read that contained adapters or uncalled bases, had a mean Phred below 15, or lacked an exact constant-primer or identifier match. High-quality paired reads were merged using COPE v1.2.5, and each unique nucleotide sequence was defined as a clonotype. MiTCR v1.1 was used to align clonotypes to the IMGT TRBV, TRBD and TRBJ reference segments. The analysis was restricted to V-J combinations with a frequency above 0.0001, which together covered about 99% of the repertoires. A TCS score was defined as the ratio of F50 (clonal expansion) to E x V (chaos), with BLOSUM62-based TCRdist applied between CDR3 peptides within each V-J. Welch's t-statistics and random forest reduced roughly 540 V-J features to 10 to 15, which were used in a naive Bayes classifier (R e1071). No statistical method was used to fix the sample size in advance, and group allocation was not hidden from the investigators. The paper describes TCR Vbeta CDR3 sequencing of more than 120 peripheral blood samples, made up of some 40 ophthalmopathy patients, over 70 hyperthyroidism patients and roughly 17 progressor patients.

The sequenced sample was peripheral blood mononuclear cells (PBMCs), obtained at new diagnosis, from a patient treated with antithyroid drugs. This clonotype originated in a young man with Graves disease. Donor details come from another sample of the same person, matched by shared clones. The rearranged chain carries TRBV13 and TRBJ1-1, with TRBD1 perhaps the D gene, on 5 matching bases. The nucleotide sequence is TGTGCCAGCAGCTTAGAGGGGAGCTTGAACACTGAAGCTTTCTTT. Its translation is CASSLEGSLNTEAFF.